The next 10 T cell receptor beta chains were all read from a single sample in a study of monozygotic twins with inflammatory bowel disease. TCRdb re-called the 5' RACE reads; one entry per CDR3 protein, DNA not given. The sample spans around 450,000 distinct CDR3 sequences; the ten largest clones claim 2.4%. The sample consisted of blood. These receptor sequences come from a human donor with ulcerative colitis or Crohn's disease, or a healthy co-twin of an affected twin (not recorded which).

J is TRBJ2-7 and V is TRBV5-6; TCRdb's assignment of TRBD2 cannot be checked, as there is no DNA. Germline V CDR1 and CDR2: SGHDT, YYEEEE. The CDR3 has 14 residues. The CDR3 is CASRAGLNSYEQYF.

Here the CDR3 reads CASTLSAVGNEQFF. The chain joins TRBV25-1 to TRBJ2-1. The germline V gene encodes CDR1 MGHDK and CDR2 SYGVNS. The CDR3 is made up of 14 amino acids.

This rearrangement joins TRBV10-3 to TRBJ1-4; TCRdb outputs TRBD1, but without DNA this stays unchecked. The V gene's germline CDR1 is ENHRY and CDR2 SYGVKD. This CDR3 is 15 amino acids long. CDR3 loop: CAISDPGTSNEKLFF.

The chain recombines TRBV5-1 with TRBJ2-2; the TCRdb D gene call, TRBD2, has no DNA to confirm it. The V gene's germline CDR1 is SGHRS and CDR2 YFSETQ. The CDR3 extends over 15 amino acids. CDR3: CASSLHSGFTGELFF.

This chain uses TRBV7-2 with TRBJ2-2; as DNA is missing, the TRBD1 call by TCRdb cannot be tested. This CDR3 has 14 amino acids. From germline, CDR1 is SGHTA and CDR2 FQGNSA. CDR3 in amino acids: CASSSPLLTRELFF. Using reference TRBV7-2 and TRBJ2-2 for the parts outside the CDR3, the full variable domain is GAGVSQSPSNKVTEKGKDVELRCDPISGHTALYWYRQSLGQGLEFLIYFQGNSAPDKSGLPSDRFSAERTGGSVSTLTIQRTQQEDSAVYLCASSSPLLTRELFFGEGSRLTVL.

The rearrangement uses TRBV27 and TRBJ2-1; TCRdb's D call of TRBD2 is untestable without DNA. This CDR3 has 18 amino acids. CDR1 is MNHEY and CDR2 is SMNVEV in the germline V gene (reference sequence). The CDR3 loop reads CASSLGLADVGIYNEQFF.

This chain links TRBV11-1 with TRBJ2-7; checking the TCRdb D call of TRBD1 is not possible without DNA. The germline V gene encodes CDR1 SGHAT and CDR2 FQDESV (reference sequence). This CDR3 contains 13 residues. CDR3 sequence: CASSMDGTYEQYF. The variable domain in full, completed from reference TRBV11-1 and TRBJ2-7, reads EAEVAQSPRYKITEKSQAVAFWCDPISGHATLYWYRQILGQGPELLVQFQDESVVDDSQLPKDRFSAERLKGVDSTLKIQPAELGDSAMYLCASSMDGTYEQYFGPGTRLTVT.

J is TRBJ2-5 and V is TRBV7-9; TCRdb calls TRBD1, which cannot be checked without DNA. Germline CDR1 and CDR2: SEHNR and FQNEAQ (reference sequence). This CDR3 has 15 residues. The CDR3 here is CASSPGGLRQETQYF.

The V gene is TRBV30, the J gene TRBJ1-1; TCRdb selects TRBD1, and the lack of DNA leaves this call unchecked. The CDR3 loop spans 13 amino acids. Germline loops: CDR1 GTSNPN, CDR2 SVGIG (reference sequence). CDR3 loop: CAWNRAGGTEAFF.

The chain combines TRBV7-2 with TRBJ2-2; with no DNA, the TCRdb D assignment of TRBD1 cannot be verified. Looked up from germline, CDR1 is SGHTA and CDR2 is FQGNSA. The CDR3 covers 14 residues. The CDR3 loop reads CASSPDRGTGELFF.